This T cell receptor beta chain was sequenced for a study of T cell responses to AZD1222 COVID-19 vaccine. CDR1 and CDR2 from the germline V gene are LNHNV and YYDKDF (reference sequence). V was cut by 5 bases and J by 4 bases, with 20 bases left in between. The CDR3 runs to 17 residues. Using immunoSEQ multiplex PCR, the repertoire was profiled, and TCRdb retains in-frame clones only, with some absent. The table has nearly 110,000 clones, about 90% seen once. Study-level findings and limits: Spike-wide coverage was observed for vaccine-associated CD4 TCRs, with dominant responses at 160-218 and 743-854. Sampled repertoires all dated from after the peak T cell response. Donors were mostly white British, more females; clonal diversity possibly underestimated.

As for this clone: Its target is not known.

The sample was peripheral blood, taken on day 0 of AZD1222 vaccination. The chain links TRBV15 to TRBJ2-2; D is tentatively TRBD1 or TRBD2 (6 bases each). This clonotype was obtained from an adult in good health. The DNA for the CDR3 is TGTGCCACCAGCGCAACCCAATGGGGGGCGAGCACCGGGGAGCTGTTTTTT. As protein: CATSATQWGASTGELFF.